A selection of T cell receptor beta chains follows, all from one sample in a study of molecular identifiers for immune sequencing clone quantification. MiXCR, applied by TCRdb to the PCR reads, yields one record per CDR3 protein. The sample yields around 460,000 distinct CDR3 sequences, over 20% seen once. The sequenced sample was naive CD8+ T cells from blood, with Jurkat cell RNA spiked in. These receptors were collected from a human donor in good health. Some libraries in this study had Jurkat cell RNA spiked in. CDR3s include the opening cysteine and the closing phenylalanine or tryptophan.

J gene	V gene	CDR3 protein
TRBJ1-5	TRBV7-9	CASSLEGGPQHF
TRBJ2-7	TRBV29-1	CSVRTGSHEQYF
TRBJ2-5	TRBV2	CASSVEDSAETQYF
TRBJ2-3	TRBV5-1	CASSLRNPGADTQYF
TRBJ2-1	TRBV28	CASSLEPGVHKEQFF
TRBJ2-7	TRBV4-3	CASSQGPWNEQYF
TRBJ2-2	TRBV5-3	CASSPFGGEGNTGELFF
TRBJ2-7	TRBV4-1	CASSQGWAHEQYF
TRBJ2-7	TRBV6-6	CASSSMSGLNYEQYF
TRBJ1-2	TRBV2	CASSEAGLYYGYTF
TRBJ2-1	TRBV4-3	CASRWGLLSYNEQFF
TRBJ2-7	TRBV23-1	CASSPPKEGYEQYF
TRBJ1-5	TRBV6-2/TRBV6-3	CASSWLFRGGEPGPQHF
TRBJ1-2	TRBV7-9	CATNGYTF
TRBJ1-4	TRBV28	CASSLRGLKEKLFF
TRBJ2-3	TRBV20-1	CSATKRGASTDTQYF
TRBJ2-3	TRBV3-1	CASSHGQPDTQYF
TRBJ1-1	TRBV12-3/TRBV12-4	CASSTSGLGGTEAFF
TRBJ2-5	TRBV27	CASRARTSGGWETQYF
TRBJ2-2	TRBV6-1	CASSEFAYTGELFF
TRBJ1-2	TRBV5-6	CASSLPLPGQGAGGYTF
TRBJ2-3	TRBV3-1	CASSITGVGTDTQYF
TRBJ2-6	TRBV29-1	CSVKDGFSGANVLTF
TRBJ1-2	TRBV9	CASSVVEGRSGYTF
TRBJ1-2	TRBV30	CAWSVAPWAGYTF
TRBJ2-1	TRBV6-5	CASSTDSSPYNEQFF
TRBJ2-3	TRBV10-3	CAISESGELAGTDTQYF